This T cell receptor (beta chain) came from a study of T cell repertoires in cytomegalovirus infection. For the study at large: Through public TCR beta signatures, both CMV infection and matching HLA type were indicated. The study's findings and limits: HLA-C-restricted CMV-specific TCR beta clonotypes were dominant in the ex vivo response. Carriage of CMV together with the relevant HLA was identifiable through cumulative public TCR beta family frequency.

With 2 bases removed from V and 7 bases from J, the gap between germline ends came to 9 bases. The CDR3 spans 13 residues. The germline V gene encodes CDR1 MNHNY and CDR2 SVGAGI (reference sequence). On this clonotype itself: The antigen remains undetermined.

One entry per CDR3 protein results from TCRdb running MiXCR on the reads. The sample lists hundreds of thousands of distinct CDR3 sequences, 20% to 25% occurring once. Source material: CD8+ T cells from PBMCs. The clonotype was recovered from a human donor in good health (CMV status not recorded). Some clones in this sample may be carry-over from other donors' samples. The chain is built from TRBV6-6 and TRBJ2-1; D gene unclear. The CDR3 loop reads CASSYGNLNEQFF. CDR3 coding DNA: TGTGCCAGCAGTTACGGGAACTTGAATGAGCAGTTCTTC.